A single sample is the source of the 11 T cell receptor beta chains below, sequenced in a study of control samples from healthy donors and cancer patients. Clones were sequenced by immunoSEQ multiplex PCR, and TCRdb holds only the in-frame ones, with some missing. The data hold fewer than 200,000 clones, with 90% to 95% observed a single time. What was sequenced was blood. The receptors originated from a man aged 25-45 years in good health.

The chain couples TRBV6-5 to TRBJ2-2, with 9 positions matching TRBD2. V was pared by 4 bases and J by 4 bases, with 4 bases of the junction left unmatched. Germline values: CDR1 MNHEY, CDR2 SVGAGI. There are 15 residues in the CDR3. CDR3 bases: TGTGCCAGCAGTTCGGGGACTAGCTTCACCGGGGAGCTGTTTTTT. This gives the protein CASSSGTSFTGELFF.

The rearrangement joins TRBV5-1 to TRBJ1-5; D unresolved. V lost 4 bases and J 7 bases, leaving 12 bases between the germline ends. This CDR3 contains 13 residues. CDR1 SGHRS and CDR2 YFSETQ come from the germline V gene. CDR3 region: CASSDTGGQPQHF. DNA of the CDR3: TGCGCCAGCAGCGATACTGGTGGACAGCCCCAGCATTTT.

This clone was observed once. The genes are TRBV7-8 and TRBJ2-7; D is possibly TRBD2 (6 bases). The CDR3 is 16 residues long. Trimming stripped 5 bases from V and 9 bases from J, with 26 bases between. Per the germline V gene, CDR1 is SGHVS and CDR2 is FQNEAQ. In nucleotides, the CDR3 is TGTGCCAGCAGCACATTATTGGGGGGAGGCCCTACGTGGCAGTACTTC. It encodes CASSTLLGGGPTWQYF.

The chain employs TRBV29-1 and TRBJ1-1, with D unresolved. Germline V gene lookup returns CDR1 SQVTM and CDR2 ANQGSEA. V dropped 4 bases and J dropped 0 bases, with 15 bases sitting between them. The CDR3 sequence is 15 residues long. CDR3 in amino acids: CSVAQAPYLNTEAFF. Here the CDR3 DNA reads TGCAGCGTTGCCCAGGCTCCTTACCTGAACACTGAAGCTTTCTTT.

J is TRBJ1-5 and V is TRBV6-6; D is uncertain. V was cut by 2 bases and J by 7 bases, with 12 bases left in between. The germline CDR1 and CDR2 sequences are MNHNY and SVGAGI (reference sequence). The CDR3 length is 14 residues. Here the CDR3 reads CASSYGGLEQPQHF. The CDR3 nucleotides read TGTGCCAGCAGTTACGGAGGCCTAGAACAGCCCCAGCATTTT.

The rearrangement uses TRBV28 and TRBJ2-1, with 16 nucleotides matching TRBD2. The ends lost 2 bases at V and 2 bases at J; junction bases unmatched: 9. The CDR3 loop spans 20 amino acids. From germline, CDR1 is MDHEN and CDR2 SYDVKM. The CDR3 DNA is TGTGCCAGCAGTTTAAGGTGGGGACTAGCGGGAGGGGGTACCTACAATGAGCAGTTCTTC. Encoded protein: CASSLRWGLAGGGTYNEQFF.

The chain links TRBV4-2 to TRBJ1-1; no clear D. V lost 0 bases, J lost 1 base, and 9 bases lay in between. Per germline, CDR1 LGHNA and CDR2 YNFKEQ. There are 15 residues in the CDR3. In DNA form, the CDR3 reads TGTGCCAGCAGCCAAGATTGGCTAGGGAACACTGAAGCTTTCTTT. It is translated as CASSQDWLGNTEAFF.

The V gene is TRBV6-4, the J gene TRBJ2-3; 8 bases align to TRBD2. Germline-derived CDR1 and CDR2 are MRHNA and SNTAGT. Trimming removed 10 bases from V and 4 bases from J; junction bases left unmatched: 10. The CDR3 totals 14 residues. CDR3 region: CATKAGVVADTQYF. As DNA, the CDR3 is TGTGCCACCAAAGCGGGAGTTGTAGCAGATACGCAGTATTTT.

The chain combines TRBV19 with TRBJ2-5, with 7 bases matching TRBD2. CDR3 length equals 12 residues. V was clipped by 10 bases and J by 2 bases; unmatched bases: 4. CDR1 is LNHDA and CDR2 is SQIVND in the germline V gene (reference sequence). CDR3 loop: CATMGGQETQYF. The CDR3, as DNA: TGTGCCACCATGGGGGGGCAAGAGACCCAGTACTTC.

This chain uses TRBV3-1 (or the pseudogene TRBV3-2) with TRBJ1-5; D gene unclear. Deletions cut 4 bases from V and 1 base from J, with 11 bases between. This CDR3 is 15 amino acids long. Germline CDR1 and CDR2: LGHDT and YNNKEL (reference sequence). This CDR3 is CASSPQGGSNQPQHF. For the CDR3, the DNA is TGTGCCAGCAGCCCACAAGGTGGGAGCAATCAGCCCCAGCATTTT.

The chain has TRBV9 and TRBJ2-1, with 8 nucleotides matching TRBD2. The CDR3 runs 15 residues. After removal of 4 bases from V and 3 bases from J, the junction contained 6 bases not matched to a gene. Germline-derived CDR1 and CDR2 are SGDLS and YYNGEE. The CDR3 nucleotides read TGTGCCAGCAGCCCCGGGGGGGAGGGCTACAATGAGCAGTTCTTC. Protein: CASSPGGEGYNEQFF.